This T cell receptor (beta chain) was captured by sequencing in a study of blood T cell repertoires in COVID-19. Whole-study context: T cells, B-cell-depleted T cells, or PBMCs supplied cDNA or gDNA.

The ends were cut back, 2 bases at V and 1 base at J, with 8 bases in the middle. Germline V CDR1 and CDR2: SGHTA, FQGNSA. The CDR3 is made up of 14 amino acids. Only in-frame clones appear in the TCRdb table, and some are missing; sequencing was by immunoSEQ multiplex PCR. The sample has over 350,000 clones, approximately 90% seen once. The clonotype originates from a woman younger than 30 with acute COVID-19. The chain combines TRBV7-2 with TRBJ2-5; D not resolved. Input material: PBMCs or T cells enriched from blood (not recorded which). The CDR3 nucleotides are TGTGCCAGCAGCTTATCAGTCAGCCAAGAGACCCAGTACTTC. This translates into CASSLSVSQETQYF.